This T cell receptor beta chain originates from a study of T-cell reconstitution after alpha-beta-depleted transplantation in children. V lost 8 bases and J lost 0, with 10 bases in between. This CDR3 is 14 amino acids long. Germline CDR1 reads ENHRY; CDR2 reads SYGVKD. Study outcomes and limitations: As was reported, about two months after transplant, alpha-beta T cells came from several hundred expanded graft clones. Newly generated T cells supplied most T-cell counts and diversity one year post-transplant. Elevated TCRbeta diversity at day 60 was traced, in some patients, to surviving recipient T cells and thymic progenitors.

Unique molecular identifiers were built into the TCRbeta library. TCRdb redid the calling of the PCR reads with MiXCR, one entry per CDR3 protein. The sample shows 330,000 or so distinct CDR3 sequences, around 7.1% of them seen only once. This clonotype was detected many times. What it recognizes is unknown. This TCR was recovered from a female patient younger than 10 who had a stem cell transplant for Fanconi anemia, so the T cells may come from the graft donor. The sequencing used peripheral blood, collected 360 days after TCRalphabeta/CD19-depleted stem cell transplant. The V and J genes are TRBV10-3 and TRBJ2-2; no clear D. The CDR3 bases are TGTGCCATCGCGGAGTTCGCGAACACCGGGGAGCTGTTTTTT. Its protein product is CAIAEFANTGELFF.